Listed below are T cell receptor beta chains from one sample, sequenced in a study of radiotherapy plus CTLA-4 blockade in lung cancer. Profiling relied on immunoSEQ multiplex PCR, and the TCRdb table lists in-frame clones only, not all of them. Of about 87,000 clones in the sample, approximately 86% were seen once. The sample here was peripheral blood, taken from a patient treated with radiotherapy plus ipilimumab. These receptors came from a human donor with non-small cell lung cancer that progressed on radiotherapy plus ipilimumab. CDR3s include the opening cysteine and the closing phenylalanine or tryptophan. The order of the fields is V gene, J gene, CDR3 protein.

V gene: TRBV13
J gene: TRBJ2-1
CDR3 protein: CASKGASSREAYNEQFF

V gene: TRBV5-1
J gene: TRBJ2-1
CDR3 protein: CASSSTGTDYNEQFF

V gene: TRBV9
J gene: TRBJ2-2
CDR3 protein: CASSVGTSEISGELFF

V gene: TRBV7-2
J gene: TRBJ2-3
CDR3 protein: CASSPVGGRSALDTQYF

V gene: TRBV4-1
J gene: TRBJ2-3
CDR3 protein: CASSQVIGSPFTDTQYF

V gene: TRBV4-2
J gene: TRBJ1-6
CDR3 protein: CATRGGQGGSSPLHF

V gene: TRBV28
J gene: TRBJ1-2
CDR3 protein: CASSPTGSRYYGYTF

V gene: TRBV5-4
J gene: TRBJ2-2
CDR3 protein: CASSKQNTGELFF

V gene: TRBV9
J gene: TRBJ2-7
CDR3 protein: CASSVGLQSSYEQYF

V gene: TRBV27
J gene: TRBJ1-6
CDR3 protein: CASSLSDLLGHNSPLHF

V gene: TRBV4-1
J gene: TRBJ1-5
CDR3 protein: CASSLEVQGNQPQHF

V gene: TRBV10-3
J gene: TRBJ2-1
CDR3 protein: CAIMTSGRDEQFF

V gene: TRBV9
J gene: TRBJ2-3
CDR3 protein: CASSRDRSTDTQYF

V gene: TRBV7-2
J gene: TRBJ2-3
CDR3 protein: CASSLGLASDTQYF

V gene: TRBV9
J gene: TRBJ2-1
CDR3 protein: CASSPVGAGDREQFF

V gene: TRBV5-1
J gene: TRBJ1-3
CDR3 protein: CASSSGQTSSGNTIYF

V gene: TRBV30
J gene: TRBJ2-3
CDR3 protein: CAWRPLGSTDTQYF

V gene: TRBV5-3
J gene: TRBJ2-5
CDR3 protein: CARSFRRTGQETQYF

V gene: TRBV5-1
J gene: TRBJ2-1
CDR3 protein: CASSFATLSSYNEQFF

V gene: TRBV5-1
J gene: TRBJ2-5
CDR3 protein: CASSWGLKETQYF

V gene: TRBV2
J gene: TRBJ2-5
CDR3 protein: CASWGQGQETQYF

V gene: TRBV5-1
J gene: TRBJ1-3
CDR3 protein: CASSLAGKFGDTIYF

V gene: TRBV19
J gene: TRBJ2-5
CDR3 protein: CASSIGLRTGPSTETQYF

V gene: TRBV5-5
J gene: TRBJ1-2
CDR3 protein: CASSSPGTTMYGYTF

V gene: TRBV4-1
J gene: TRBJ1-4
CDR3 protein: CASSQAALGSREKLFF

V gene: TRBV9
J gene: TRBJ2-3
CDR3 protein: CASSLSGLPTDTQYF

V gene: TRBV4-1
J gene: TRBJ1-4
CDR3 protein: CASSQVVAGEKLFF

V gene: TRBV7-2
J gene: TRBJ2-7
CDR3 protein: CASSLTGLATYEQYF

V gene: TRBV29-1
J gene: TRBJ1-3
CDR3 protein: CSVRTGSGNTIYF

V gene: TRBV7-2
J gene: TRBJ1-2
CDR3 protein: CASSPTGAYGYTF

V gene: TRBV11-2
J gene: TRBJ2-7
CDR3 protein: CASRTTGAEQYF

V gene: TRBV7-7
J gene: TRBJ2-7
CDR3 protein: CASSPVGARADEQYF

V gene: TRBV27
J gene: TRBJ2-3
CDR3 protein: CASSFKGGGLDTQYF

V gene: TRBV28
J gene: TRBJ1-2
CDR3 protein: CASSTGQGTYGYTF

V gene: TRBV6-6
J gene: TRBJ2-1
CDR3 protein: CASSYSAGGFYNEQFF

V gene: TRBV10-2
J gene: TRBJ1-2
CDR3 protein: CASSESRTGFYGYTF

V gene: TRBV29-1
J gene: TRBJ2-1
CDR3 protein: CSVEDLLRGPNEQFF

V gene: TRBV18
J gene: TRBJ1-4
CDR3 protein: CASSPAGLENEKLFF

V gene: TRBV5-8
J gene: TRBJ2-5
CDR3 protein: CASSLGTRAQETQYF

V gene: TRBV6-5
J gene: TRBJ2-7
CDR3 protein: CASSDRGYEQYF

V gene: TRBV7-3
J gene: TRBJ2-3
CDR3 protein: CASSFQGAGTDTQYF

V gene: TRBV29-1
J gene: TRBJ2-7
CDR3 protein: CSVGGSPEQYF

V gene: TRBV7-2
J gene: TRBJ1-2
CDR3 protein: CASSRQEGFGYTF

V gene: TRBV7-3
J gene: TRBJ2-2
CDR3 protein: CASSTTGDITGELFF

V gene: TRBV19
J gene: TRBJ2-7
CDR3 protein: CASSRGGQRGSYEQYF

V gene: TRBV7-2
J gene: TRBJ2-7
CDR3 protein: CASSLGGLSFGEQYF

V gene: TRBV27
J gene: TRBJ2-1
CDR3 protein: CASSLRGWRVDNEQFF

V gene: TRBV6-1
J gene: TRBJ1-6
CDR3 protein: CAGRGSYNSPLHF